This T cell receptor beta chain was documented in a study of OX40 agonist ivuxolimab in advanced cancers. Turning to the study itself: Past anti-PD-1, anti-PD-L1 or anti-CTLA-4 therapy was accepted, and roughly 40% had received some.

Sequencing used immunoSEQ multiplex PCR; TCRdb keeps in-frame clones, though not all of them. This table holds roughly 48,000 clones, approximately 83% found once. Germline CDR1 reads KGHSH; CDR2 reads LQKENI. V was pared by 6 bases and J by 2 bases, with 11 bases of the junction left unmatched. The CDR3 covers 16 residues. Study-wide results and limits: A proportion of nonresponders additionally exhibited low normalized T-cell clonal expansion.

Remarks on this clone: Its specificity is unknown.

The gene calls are TRBV18 and TRBJ1-1; 8 bases fit TRBD1. The sequencing used CD4+ or CD8+ T cells sorted from blood, collected in a trial of the OX40 agonist ivuxolimab. The clonotype comes from an adult with an advanced solid tumor such as melanoma, head and neck, liver or kidney cancer. CDR3 DNA: TGTGCCAGCTCGCCCGGGACAGGTAGTGGCAACACTGAAGCTTTCTTT. Amino acid sequence: CASSPGTGSGNTEAFF.